This is a list of T cell receptor beta chains from one sample in a study of CD8 T cells in ankylosing spondylitis. TCRdb redid the calling of the 5' RACE reads with MiXCR, one entry per CDR3 protein. The data hold approximately 250,000 distinct CDR3 sequences, with approximately 10% observed a single time. The material sequenced was blood, either unsorted or a sorted T cell fraction (not recorded which). These receptors all come from a male donor with ankylosing spondylitis or in good health (not recorded which). The CDR3 runs from the conserved cysteine through the conserved F or W. A D gene is named only where the DNA matches it firmly. Size is omitted from some rows. Given values are once, few, many or a class for expanded clones.

J: TRBJ1-3
V: TRBV30
D: .
size: many
DNA: TGTGCCTGGAGTGTAGGCAGGTTGGAAAGAAACACCATATATTTT
CDR3: CAWSVGRLERNTIYF

J: TRBJ2-5
V: TRBV7-9
D: TRBD2
size: many
DNA: TGTGCCAGCAGCTCACGAGCGGGAGTAGCCGAGACCCAGTACTTC
CDR3: CASSSRAGVAETQYF

J: TRBJ1-1
V: TRBV9
D: .
size: many
DNA: TGTGCCAGCAGCGTGGCAGACAGGAAAGACACTGAAGCTTTCTTT
CDR3: CASSVADRKDTEAFF

J: TRBJ1-1
V: TRBV4-1
D: .
size: many
DNA: TGCGCCAGCAGCCAACCCCCGAGACGGGAAAATGAAGCTTTCTTT
CDR3: CASSQPPRRENEAFF

J: TRBJ2-7
V: TRBV6-2/TRBV6-3
D: TRBD2
size: many
DNA: TGTGCCAGCAGTTTAGCGGGACGGCTTTACGAGCAGTACTTC
CDR3: CASSLAGRLYEQYF

J: TRBJ2-5
V: TRBV11-2
D: .
size: few
DNA: TGTGCCAGCAGCCGGTCCGTGCCTACGGGGGGCGAGGAGACCCAGTACTTC
CDR3: CASSRSVPTGGEETQYF

J: TRBJ1-1
V: TRBV25-1
D: .
size: many
DNA: TGTGCCAGCAGTGATAGGGTAGGCACTGAAGCTTTCTTT
CDR3: CASSDRVGTEAFF

J: TRBJ1-6
V: TRBV12-2
D: .
size: .
DNA: TGTGCAAGTCGCATAGGTAGAGGTGGATCTTATAATTCACCCCTCCACTTT
CDR3: CASRIGRGGSYNSPLHF

J: TRBJ2-3
V: TRBV27
D: .
size: many
DNA: TGTGCCAGCAGTGTTACAACTAGCACAGATACGCAGTATTTT
CDR3: CASSVTTSTDTQYF

J: TRBJ1-3
V: TRBV30
D: TRBD1
size: few
DNA: TGTGCCTGGAGACACCCGACAGGGCAGAGGAACACCATATATTTT
CDR3: CAWRHPTGQRNTIYF

J: TRBJ2-5
V: TRBV20-1
D: .
size: many
DNA: TGCAGTGCTAGACACCCGAGGGGAGTTCGGCAAGAGACCCAGTACTTC
CDR3: CSARHPRGVRQETQYF

J: TRBJ2-7
V: TRBV4-2
D: .
size: many
DNA: TGTGCCAGCAGCCCAATTGCGGGCGGCTCCTACGAGCAGTACTTC
CDR3: CASSPIAGGSYEQYF

J: TRBJ2-3
V: TRBV20-1
D: TRBD2
size: many
DNA: TGCAGTGCCTCCGCCCAGGACGGGGGGGCGTATACGCAGTATTTT
CDR3: CSASAQDGGAYTQYF

J: TRBJ2-2
V: TRBV5-1
D: .
size: few
DNA: TGCGCCAGCAGCGTGTGGGGAACAGACACCGGGGAGCTGTTTTTT
CDR3: CASSVWGTDTGELFF

J: TRBJ1-4
V: TRBV25-1
D: .
size: many
DNA: TGTGCCAGCAGTGAATGGGGGAATGAAAAACTGTTTTTT
CDR3: CASSEWGNEKLFF

J: TRBJ2-7
V: TRBV30
D: .
size: .
DNA: TGTGCCTGGAGGGCGGCTACCTACGAGCAGTACTTC
CDR3: CAWRAATYEQYF

J: TRBJ1-1
V: TRBV6-5
D: .
size: many
DNA: TGTGCCAGCAGTTACTCAGTGAACGGAGCTGAAGCTTTCTTT
CDR3: CASSYSVNGAEAFF